The clone carrying this TCR beta chain has at least ten counts. The antigen is not known. This record comes from a study of T cells after yellow fever vaccination. Study conclusions and caveats: Post-booster samples contained most primary-vaccination clones (approximately 96% CD4, around 89% CD8).

From the 5' RACE reads, TCRdb called clonotypes with MiXCR, one entry per CDR3 protein. The sample contains 360,000 or so distinct CDR3 sequences, around a tenth of which appear only once. The specimen comprised PBMCs, sampled on the day of the first yellow fever vaccination. The clonotype originates from a man aged 18 to 29 who received the YFV17D yellow fever vaccine.

The CDR3 bases are TGTGCCAGCGCCCAGACTAGCGGGGGGACCCAGTACTTC. Its translation: CASAQTSGGTQYF. The V gene is TRBV11-3, the J gene TRBJ2-5; 12 nucleotides agree with TRBD2. Germline CDR1 is SGHNT and CDR2 is YENEEA. V gave up 8 bases and J gave up 7 bases; unmatched junction bases: 5. CDR3 length: 13 residues.